What follows describes a single TCR beta chain. Its specificity is unknown. The sample comes from a study of cytomegalovirus exposure and HLA in healthy donors. Study-wide results and caveats: Several V segments, TRBV6-2 and TRBV6-3 among them, could not be told apart and were dropped. Later analysis suggested most CMV-associated TCR beta chains were HLA-restricted. The study put under 200 TCR beta chains on its list as cytomegalovirus-associated.

PCR employed 60 Vbeta and 13 Jbeta primers. This table comes from immunoSEQ multiplex PCR, and its TCRdb copy is limited to in-frame clones, with some not included. The table has about 160,000 clones, roughly 80% seen once. Trimming removed 3 bases from V and 2 bases from J; junction bases left unmatched: 3. Per germline, CDR1 LNHDA and CDR2 SQIVND (reference sequence). CDR3 size: 14 residues. The sample consisted of PBMCs. This rearrangement joins TRBV19 to TRBJ1-2; TRBD1 matches 7 bases. The origin of this receptor is a woman younger than 45 in good health and CMV-seropositive. CDR3 bases: TGTGCCAGTAGTATGGGGACAGCGAACTATGGCTACACCTTC. It yields the protein CASSMGTANYGYTF.